Listed below are T cell receptor beta chains from one sample, sequenced in a study of cytomegalovirus exposure and HLA in healthy donors. Sequencing used immunoSEQ multiplex PCR; TCRdb keeps in-frame clones, though not all of them. The data hold 150,000 or so clones, with roughly 79% observed a single time. The sequenced material came from PBMCs. Receptor source: a man in his forties or fifties in good health and CMV-seronegative. CDR3s include the opening cysteine and the closing phenylalanine or tryptophan. The D gene is left open where the match is weak. A clone size is listed for some rows: how often the clone was seen (once, few, many), or a class if it is expanded.

TRBJ2-5 TRBD2 . TRBV18 CASSEAGEETQYF TGTGCCAGCTCAGAAGCGGGAGAGGAGACCCAGTACTTC
TRBJ1-1 . few TRBV10-3 CASSELAGSNTEAFF TGTGCCAGCAGTGAACTGGCAGGGTCAAACACTGAAGCTTTCTTT
TRBJ1-1 . . TRBV20-1 CRAANTEAFF TGCAGAGCCGCGAACACTGAAGCTTTCTTT
TRBJ2-1 . . TRBV9 CAGSVGQVVSYNEQFF TGTGCCGGCAGCGTGGGTCAGGTGGTCTCCTACAATGAGCAGTTCTTC
TRBJ1-3 . . TRBV19 CASSTRQTSGNTIYF TGTGCCAGTAGTACAAGACAGACCTCTGGAAACACCATATATTTT
TRBJ2-2 TRBD2 . TRBV2 CASGREADTGELFF TGTGCCAGCGGGCGGGAGGCTGACACCGGGGAGCTGTTTTTT
TRBJ2-3 . . TRBV7-8 CASSLSESTDTQYF TGTGCCAGCAGCTTATCTGAGAGCACAGATACGCAGTATTTT
TRBJ2-1 TRBD2 . TRBV4-1 CASSQAAGGPYNEQFF TGCGCCAGCAGCCAGGCGGCGGGAGGGCCATACAATGAGCAGTTCTTC
TRBJ1-1 TRBD1 once TRBV11-1 CASSSDRGTEAFF TGTGCCAGCAGCTCGGACAGGGGAACTGAAGCTTTCTTT
TRBJ1-2 . . TRBV4-2 CASSQDATLPGYTF TGTGCCAGCAGCCAAGATGCGACACTTCCTGGCTACACCTTC
TRBJ1-4 TRBD1 once TRBV29-1 CSVAGTGGNEKLFF TGCAGCGTTGCCGGGACAGGCGGAAATGAAAAACTGTTTTTT
TRBJ2-3 TRBD2 . TRBV7-2 CASSFSGSPNTQYF TGTGCCAGCAGCTTTAGCGGGAGTCCAAATACGCAGTATTTT
TRBJ2-7 TRBD1 . TRBV7-9 CASSFDDSGTGLYEQYF TGTGCCAGCAGCTTTGACGATTCCGGGACAGGTCTGTACGAGCAGTACTTC
TRBJ2-7 . . TRBV7-2 CASSLMAGLGYEQYF TGTGCCAGCAGCTTAATGGCGGGTCTTGGGTACGAGCAGTACTTC
TRBJ1-3 . few TRBV6-1 CASSDPSSGNTIYF TGTGCCAGCAGTGACCCCAGCTCTGGAAACACCATATATTTT
TRBJ1-5 TRBD1 . TRBV6-6 CASSSPGTGGNQPQHF TGTGCCAGCAGTTCCCCGGGGACAGGGGGGAATCAGCCCCAGCATTTT
TRBJ1-1 . . TRBV7-8 CASSRSGRGRVNTEAFF TGTGCCAGCAGCCGATCCGGGCGGGGCAGGGTGAACACTGAAGCTTTCTTT
TRBJ2-2 TRBD1 . TRBV6-6 CASSYFQGATGELFF TGTGCCAGCAGTTACTTCCAGGGGGCGACCGGGGAGCTGTTTTTT
TRBJ2-1 . . TRBV5-1 CASSLGYVLSSSYNEQFF TGCGCCAGCAGCTTGGGTTACGTGTTGTCTAGTTCCTACAATGAGCAGTTCTTC
TRBJ2-7 . . TRBV28 CASSLAGSMDEQYF TGTGCCAGCAGTTTAGCGGGCTCAATGGACGAGCAGTACTTC
TRBJ1-6 . . TRBV4-1 CASSQVPSSYNSPLHF TGCGCCAGCAGCCAAGTGCCGAGCTCCTATAATTCACCCCTCCACTTT
TRBJ2-7 TRBD1 . TRBV10-2 CASYSGTGLYEQYF TGCGCCAGCTATTCCGGGACAGGACTCTACGAGCAGTACTTC
TRBJ2-5 TRBD2 . TRBV18 CASSPRILAGQETQYF TGTGCCAGCTCACCTCGTATACTAGCGGGCCAAGAGACCCAGTACTTC
TRBJ2-7 TRBD2 . TRBV7-3 CASSPSGRQSYEQYF TGTGCCAGCAGCCCGAGCGGGAGACAATCCTACGAGCAGTACTTC